This T cell receptor beta chain was profiled in a study of cytomegalovirus exposure and HLA in healthy donors (dated by TCRdb to the late 2010s). A note on the overall study: According to a later analysis, the roughly 120 validation repertoires were produced on the same platform as the approximately 620 repertoires of the first cohort. The study was designed to test whether signatures of past pathogen exposure could be identified by cataloging public T cell receptors. To predict cytomegalovirus infection status, the study brought together high-throughput TCR immunosequencing, statistical association of individual TCRs with disease status, and machine learning. A separate validation cohort of approximately 130 different subjects was used in addition to the roughly 640-subject first cohort. The full study reports these points: Cytomegalovirus status was reported to be diagnosed by the classifier with high specificity and sensitivity in both the original and validation cohorts. All 120 or so repertoires were used to score co-occurrence in the validation cohort in a later analysis, because that analysis had no HLA typing for the cohort. The authors suggested that the approach could potentially be extended to other disease states and immunological phenotypes. In a later analysis, TCRs clustered in the first cohort were found to also tend to co-occur in the roughly 120 validation repertoires, with around 94% of cluster scores above 0. In the study, 150 to 200 TCR beta chains were listed as associated with cytomegalovirus. Three of the identified cytomegalovirus-associated TCR beta chains were confirmed in vitro to be specific for cytomegalovirus antigens. Most TCR sequences were observed very rarely across donors, whereas some public TCRs were present in many individuals.

Turning to this clone: What this receptor recognizes is not known. The input lacks base qualities; no much larger clone sits a single base away.

CDR1 SGHRS and CDR2 YFSETQ were looked up in the germline V gene. Measured from the cysteine to the phenylalanine, the CDR3 is 13 residues long. Of the read, only the CDR3 DNA is kept; its 39 bases are in frame from base 1. Trimming at the junction amounts to 5 bases on V and 7 bases on J, and the germline ends lie 12 bases apart. Donors formed part of the validation cohort, which comprised over a hundred subjects and was distinct from the first cohort of over 500 subjects. Libraries were constructed by the immunoSEQ multiplex PCR assay. In the source study's methods: A statistical classification framework was built for diagnosing cytomegalovirus status from the catalog of TCR beta chain sequences. TCRdb re-hosts the immuneACCESS table, in-frame sequences only. Its copies lack some clones; in the studies checked, an unresolved V gene accounts for under half of them, and the cause for the rest is not known. The V and J calls and clone size come from that table; D and trimming were worked out from the DNA. This sample comprises approximately 190,000 clones, about 79% of them detected only once. About an eighth of the sample belongs to the ten largest clones.

The sample taken for sequencing was PBMCs. The receptor's source is a woman under 40 in good health and CMV-seropositive. The chain uses TRBV5-1 and TRBJ1-4, with the D gene uncertain. The CDR3 has the sequence CASREGSFEKLFF. In nucleotide form, the sequence is TGCGCCAGCAGGGAGGGTTCTTTTGAAAAACTGTTTTTT.